These 5 T cell receptor beta chains share one sample of origin, sequenced in a study of T cells in Graves' hyperthyroidism and ophthalmopathy. TCR beta CDR3 regions were amplified from RNA transcripts. A first-round RT-PCR of the TCR CDR3 used the HTBI primer set. TCRdb passed the multiplex PCR reads through MiXCR, listing each CDR3 protein once. Seen here are some 350,000 distinct CDR3 sequences, 15% to 19% observed once, and the top ten hold about a quarter. Sequenced: blood. The receptor source for this set is a woman aged 18-35 years with Graves' hyperthyroidism that later progressed to Graves' ophthalmopathy.

This clonotype was detected many times. This chain connects TRBV9 to TRBJ1-1, with unresolved D. Germline V gene lookup returns CDR1 SGDLS and CDR2 YYNGEE. Between the trimmed V and J ends, which lost 0 bases and 3 bases, there was a span of 9 bases. The CDR3 covers 14 residues. In DNA form, the CDR3 reads TGTGCCAGCAGCGTAGGCCCCCACGACACTGAAGCTTTCTTT. This codes for CASSVGPHDTEAFF.

This clonotype showed up many times. The chain carries TRBV3-1 and TRBJ1-2; 7 bases fit TRBD1. Germline CDR1 LGHDT, CDR2 YNNKEL (reference sequence). The CDR3 extends over 13 amino acids. Trimming removed 2 bases from V and 7 bases from J; junction bases left unmatched: 4. The CDR3 region has the DNA TGTGCCAGCAGCCAACAGGGGGATGGTGGCTACACCTTC. Protein product: CASSQQGDGGYTF. Full variable domain (missing parts from reference TRBV3-1 and TRBJ1-2): DTAVSQTPKYLVTQMGNDKSIKCEQNLGHDTMYWYKQDSKKFLKIMFSYNNKELIINETVPNRFSPKSPDKAHLNLHINSLELGDSAVYFCASSQQGDGGYTFGSGTRLTVV.

This clonotype has just a few counts. The chain carries TRBV2 and TRBJ1-2; D possibly corresponds to TRBD1 (6 bases). The V gene lost 7 bases and the J gene lost 7 bases, with 25 bases spanning the gap. This CDR3 spans 16 amino acids. Germline V gene lookup returns CDR1 SNHLY and CDR2 FYNNEI. This CDR3 is CASIGSSGTLGTGYTF. For the CDR3, the DNA is TGTGCCAGCATCGGATCCAGTGGGACATTAGGGACTGGCTACACCTTC. Variable domain in full (rest from reference TRBV2 and TRBJ1-2): EPEVTQTPSHQVTQMGQEVILRCVPISNHLYFYWYRQILGQKVEFLVSFYNNEISEKSEIFDDQFSVERPDGSNFTLKIRSTKLEDSAMYFCASIGSSGTLGTGYTFGSGTRLTVV.

Points on this clonotype: A much bigger clone sits one base away, suggesting this may be a read error. The rearrangement uses TRBV10-3 and TRBJ1-6; D possibly corresponds to TRBD1 (6 bases). Germline V lookup: CDR1 ENHRY, CDR2 SYGVKD. The V end was cut by 5 bases, the J end by 0 bases, with 8 bases between. The CDR3 length is 15 residues. CDR3 loop: CAISTGSSYNSPLHF. For the CDR3, the DNA is TGTGCCATCAGTACAGGGAGCTCCTATAATTCACCCCTCCACTTT.

This chain links TRBV28 with TRBJ2-1; 9 bases are shared with TRBD2. The CDR3 consists of 19 residues. Germline V gene lookup returns CDR1 MDHEN and CDR2 SYDVKM. The ends lost 0 bases at V and 0 bases at J; junction bases unmatched: 9. The CDR3 nucleotides read TGTGCCAGCAGTTTATGCCGCGACCATAGCGGGAGCTCCTACAATGAGCAGTTCTTC. It yields the protein CASSLCRDHSGSSYNEQFF. Complete variable domain (other parts from reference TRBV28 and TRBJ2-1): DVKVTQSSRYLVKRTGEKVFLECVQDMDHENMFWYRQDPGLGLRLIYFSYDVKMKEKGDIPEGYSVSREKKERFSLILESASTNQTSMYLCASSLCRDHSGSSYNEQFFGPGTRLTVL.